Presented here are 18 T cell receptor beta chains from one specimen sequenced in a study of memory CD4+ T cells and cytomegalovirus serostatus. Method: immunoSEQ multiplex PCR; TCRdb's copy keeps in-frame clones and lacks some. The table includes about 60,000 clones, 80% detected once. The sort gate was single viable CD3+CD4+CD8-CD45RO+ cells for memory CD4+ T cells. Material for sequencing was memory CD4+ T cells from blood. All receptors come from an adult in good health and CMV-seronegative. Some clones in this sample may be carry-over from other donors' samples.

The chain joins TRBV6-1 to TRBJ1-4, with D unclear. CDR1 is MNHNS, CDR2 SASEGT, per germline. Trimming removed 4 bases from V and 5 bases from J, with 11 bases in between. This CDR3 has 14 amino acids. CDR3 loop: CASSVSVQNEKLFF. In DNA, the CDR3 is TGTGCCAGCAGTGTCAGCGTACAGAATGAAAAACTGTTTTTT.

The chain couples TRBV5-6 to TRBJ2-5; maybe TRBD2 (5 bases). CDR3 length: 13 amino acids. V gave up 3 bases and J gave up 4 bases, with 10 bases separating them. Germline assignment: CDR1 SGHDT and CDR2 YYEEEE. The CDR3 DNA sequence: TGTGCCAGCAGCTCCGGGGTGGGAGAGACCCAGTACTTC. Protein product: CASSSGVGETQYF.

The chain has TRBV19 and TRBJ2-7; possibly TRBD1 for D (5 bases). V lost 3 bases, J lost 2 bases, and 14 bases lay in between. The V gene's germline CDR1 is LNHDA and CDR2 SQIVND (reference sequence). CDR3 size: 15 residues. The CDR3 is CASSIFGLGAYEQYF. The CDR3 DNA sequence: TGTGCCAGTAGTATCTTCGGCCTAGGGGCCTACGAGCAGTACTTC.

The table lists this clone with a few counts. The chain employs TRBV28 and TRBJ2-6, with D unclear. This CDR3 spans 15 amino acids. Trimming shortened V by 3 bases and J by 0 bases, and 6 bases separated the two germline ends. Germline CDR1 and CDR2: MDHEN and SYDVKM. The CDR3 DNA follows: TGTGCCAGCAGTTTTGAACACTCTGGGGCCAACGTCCTGACTTTC. Encoded protein: CASSFEHSGANVLTF.

The rearrangement links TRBV19 to TRBJ1-6; D remains unclear. The germline V gene has CDR1 LNHDA and CDR2 SQIVND (reference sequence). CDR3 length: 17 residues. Trimming took off 1 base at V and 5 bases at J, with 15 bases between the two ends. CDR3 DNA: TGTGCCAGTAGTATAGTTAGCGGAGGCTACGATAATTCACCCCTCCACTTT. Protein sequence: CASSIVSGGYDNSPLHF.

The chain has TRBV7-2 and TRBJ2-5; possibly TRBD1 for D (6 bases). Germline V gene lookup returns CDR1 SGHTA and CDR2 FQGNSA. V gave up 3 bases and J gave up 3 bases, with 11 bases separating them. The CDR3 has 14 amino acids. CDR3 sequence (DNA): TGTGCCAGCAGCTTGGTGGGGGCTAAAGAGACCCAGTACTTC. Translation: CASSLVGAKETQYF.

This chain uses TRBV11-2 with TRBJ2-7; 11 bases agree with TRBD1. CDR1 and CDR2 from the germline V gene are SGHAT and FQNNGV. The CDR3 has 14 amino acids. J lost 6 bases, V lost 7 bases, and 8 bases had no gene match. The CDR3 nucleotides read TGTGCCAGCACCCCCGGGACAGGGGGAGGCGAGCAGTACTTC. Residues: CASTPGTGGGEQYF.

This clone is a singleton in its sample. The chain couples TRBV6-1 to TRBJ1-1; TRBD1 matches at 8 bases. V lost 6 bases, J lost 3 bases, and 3 bases stayed unmatched. Germline V gene lookup returns CDR1 MNHNS and CDR2 SASEGT. CDR3 length equals 13 residues. The CDR3 region has the DNA TGTGCCAGCAGACAGGGGGGCGACACTGAAGCTTTCTTT. Protein: CASRQGGDTEAFF.

The chain uses TRBV7-8 and TRBJ2-5, with D maybe TRBD1 (5 bases). V dropped 1 base and J dropped 2 bases, with 11 bases sitting between them. The germline CDR1 and CDR2 sequences are SGHVS and FQNEAQ. This CDR3 is built from 15 residues. This CDR3 is CASSLGGRGQETQYF. Written as DNA, the CDR3 is TGTGCCAGCAGCTTAGGGGGCAGAGGACAAGAGACCCAGTACTTC.

V gene TRBV5-4 combines with J gene TRBJ1-3; unclear D gene. V was cut by 0 bases and J by 0 bases, with 7 bases left in between. The CDR3 is 15 residues long. Germline V gene data show CDR1 as SGHNT and CDR2 as YYREEE (reference sequence). CDR3 amino acids: CASSLDSGSGNTIYF. The CDR3 DNA reads TGTGCCAGCAGCTTGGATTCGGGCTCTGGAAACACCATATATTTT.

J is TRBJ1-2 and V is TRBV19; no clear D gene. The CDR3 contains 13 residues. V was cut by 3 bases and J by 4 bases, with 9 bases left in between. In germline, CDR1 is LNHDA, CDR2 SQIVND (reference sequence). The CDR3 protein is CASSMLPSYGYTF. CDR3 coding DNA: TGTGCCAGTAGTATGCTACCTTCCTATGGCTACACCTTC.

V gene TRBV28 combines with J gene TRBJ1-2, with D maybe TRBD1 (5 bases). CDR1 and CDR2 (germline): MDHEN, SYDVKM. V was trimmed by 4 bases and J by 6 bases, leaving 15 bases between them. The CDR3 is 14 amino acids. CDR3 sequence: CASSSTGGRNGYTF. DNA for the CDR3: TGTGCCAGCAGTTCTACAGGTGGTAGAAATGGCTACACCTTC.

The CDR3 DNA follows: TGTGCCAGCAGGGAGGGATCTGGCTACACCTTC. This translates into CASREGSGYTF. This sequence joins TRBV2 and TRBJ1-2; D is uncertain. This CDR3 spans 11 amino acids. Trimming stripped 6 bases from V and 7 bases from J, with 9 bases between. Germline V gene lookup returns CDR1 SNHLY and CDR2 FYNNEI.

The V call is TRBV30, the J call TRBJ1-6; 7 nucleotides align to TRBD1. The V gene end was trimmed by 2 bases and the J gene end by 7 bases; junction bases not matched to a gene: 2. The CDR3 sequence is 13 residues long. Per the germline V gene, CDR1 is GTSNPN and CDR2 is SVGIG (reference sequence). CDR3 in amino acids: CAWSLTGNSPLHF. The CDR3 region has the DNA TGTGCCTGGAGTTTGACAGGGAATTCACCCCTCCACTTT.

The chain uses TRBV5-4 and TRBJ1-3, with a possible D match to TRBD1 (5 bases). Per germline, CDR1 SGHNT and CDR2 YYREEE (reference sequence). Trimming removed 5 bases from V and 0 bases from J, with 9 bases in between. This CDR3 has 14 amino acids. Here the CDR3 DNA reads TGTGCCAGCAGGAGGGGCCTCTCTGGAAACACCATATATTTT. Translated: CASRRGLSGNTIYF.

V is TRBV4-3 and J is TRBJ2-4; D might be TRBD1 (5 bases). Germline V lookup: CDR1 LGHNA, CDR2 YSLEER. CDR3 length: 14 residues. V lost 0 bases, J lost 11 bases, and 14 bases lay in between. In DNA form, the CDR3 reads TGCGCCAGCAGCCAAGATGGGGCGGTAGGGGTTCAGTACTTC. Translating it yields CASSQDGAVGVQYF.

The chain carries TRBV30 and TRBJ2-6, with a possible D match to TRBD2 (7 bases). CDR1 is GTSNPN, CDR2 SVGIG, per germline (reference sequence). The germline V and J ends were trimmed by 3 bases and 3 bases, with 12 bases remaining between them. CDR3 length equals 15 residues. Here the CDR3 reads CAWSRGASGANVLTF. In DNA form, the CDR3 reads TGTGCCTGGAGCCGGGGGGCGAGTGGGGCCAACGTCCTGACTTTC.

The chain uses TRBV7-9 and TRBJ1-3; D call uncertain. V shed 5 bases and J shed 4 bases, with 21 bases lying between them. The germline gives CDR1 SEHNR, CDR2 FQNEAQ (reference sequence). The CDR3 extends over 17 amino acids. The CDR3 region is CASSPAVGLPGGNTIYF. The CDR3 coding sequence is TGTGCCAGCAGCCCCGCGGTGGGCCTACCGGGCGGAAACACCATATATTTT.